This entry describes one TCR beta chain. It lacks a known antigen. Base quality data are lacking; no much larger clone is found one base away. The identical CDR3 is also encoded by other nucleotide sequences in the sample. Using the deep immunoSEQ assay, multiplex PCR amplified TCR CDR3 regions from genomic DNA. Extracted genomic DNA from each cell subset was distributed evenly across all wells of several immunoSEQ 96-well plates, and each plate was treated as a replicate. For sorted subsets, roughly 0.2 ug genomic DNA, equal to approximately 30,000 T cell genomes, was loaded into each replicate PCR. The purified libraries were quantified using a Qubit 3.0 fluorometer, sized with a Bioanalyzer 2100, and then quantified again using the KAPA Library Quantification kit. Each immunoSEQ 96-well plate was sequenced on its own single-read 150-cycle Illumina NextSeq 550 flow cell. Per the authors' processing: Because the immunoSEQ output included only junctional sequences and no quality scores, the filtering could not be the same as the filtering used for full-length reads. To assign V/J genes and CDR3, sequences were annotated using PyIR, a Python wrapper for IgBLAST v1.9, with IMGT germline references. Reads were filtered out if the reads had weak V/J assignments (E-value above 1e-6), no CDR3, stop codons, out-of-frame junctions, or ambiguous translated residues. V3J clonotypes were defined as sequences sharing the same inferred V gene, J gene, and CDR3 amino acid sequence. The percentage overlap between two repertoires was calculated by dividing the number of shared unique clonotypes by the size of the smaller repertoire. Three approaches were used to assess repertoire richness: RTK rarefaction, the Chao1 estimator, and Recon v2.1 estimates of unobserved clonotypes. Generation probabilities were computed with OLGA for all TCRbeta clonotypes obtained by the gDNA method from a handful of donors. As stored in TCRdb, this immuneACCESS dataset retains in-frame rearrangements with V and J assigned. A fraction of the clones does not appear; measured against another copy, unresolved V genes explain less than half of the discrepancy, and the remainder lacks a known reason. Clone size and V and J calls were adopted from that table, with D and trimming inferred from the DNA. Recorded for this sample are some 2,000,000 clones; over 85% of them occurred a single time. 0.85% to 1.2% of the sample is in the top ten clones.

The source of the sample is a study of shared clonotypes between healthy human individuals (dated by TCRdb to about 2020). Regarding the research as a whole: Three men and a couple of women, aged 18 to 49 years, made up the cohort. For each donor, CD4 naive and CD4 memory were each run on three plates, CD8 naive on two plates, and CD8 memory on one plate. To estimate repertoire size and how much clonotypes are shared between individuals, the study performed deep sequencing of blood TCR repertoires from a handful of healthy adults. To increase sequencing depth and limit assay-specific biases, TCR repertoire library preparation and sequencing were carried out by different laboratories using diverse techniques. Each donor's leukapheresis produced roughly between roughly 0.85 and 10 billion PBMCs. On the study overall, not on this receptor specifically: Even with the large sequencing depth, rarefaction of the sorted-subset datasets indicated that sequencing was incomplete. Sampling was restricted to blood, and TCR repertoires in tissues likely differ from the TCR repertoires found in blood. Larger estimated clonotype richness was generally found for naive subsets than for memory subsets. Because the study included a small number of donors, the genetic and exposure-history diversity represented was limited. Compared with non-shared clonotypes, clonotypes shared by all four sorted-subset donors had higher generation probabilities. Sharing across a few donors was observed for approximately 5% of naive CD4, over 3% of naive CD8, 2% to 2.5% of memory CD4, and about 0.38% of memory CD8 clonotypes. Pairwise subsampling led to the expectation that sequencing depth would affect the degree of clonotype sharing among donors.

CD8 naive samples were obtained by positive selection for CCR7 among CD45RO-negative cells, yielding a CD45RA+CCR7+ population from which TemRA cells were excluded. The donors were healthy, HIV-negative adults with no recently reported acute infections or vaccinations. Every donor was a Caucasian adult living in Nashville, Tennessee, USA. Blood was collected by leukapheresis, and PBMCs were isolated by Ficoll-Histopaque density gradient centrifugation and then cryopreserved in liquid nitrogen vapor phase. Purity and quantity of every magnetically sorted T cell population were checked by analytical flow cytometry. Genomic DNA was isolated from every sorted fraction and measured by UV absorbance on a Nanodrop 2000c. The source of this sequence is a man aged 18 to 30 in good health. Specimen: naive CD8+ T cells sorted from blood. The cell subset or site label, as the study defines it: CD45RA+CCR7+.

Here the CDR3 is given as CASSVDRGDEQFF. The nucleotide sequence is given as TGTGCCAGCAGCGTCGACAGGGGGGATGAGCAGTTCTTC. This chain is built from TRBV9 and TRBJ2-1, with TRBD1 matching 9 junction bases. Compared with germline, V lacks 2 bases and J lacks 8 bases; bases without a gene match: 2. Per the germline V gene, SGDLS is the CDR1 and YYNGEE is the CDR2. From the cysteine up to the phenylalanine, the CDR3 has a length of 13 residues. The read is trimmed to its CDR3 DNA, 39 bases read in frame from base 1. Extended through the reference TRBV9 and TRBJ2-1 proteins, this CDR3 yields the full variable domain: DSGVTQTPKHLITATGQRVTLRCSPRSGDLSVYWYQQSLDQGLQFLIQYYNGEERAKGNILERFSAQQFPDLHSELNLSSLELGDSALYFCASSVDRGDEQFFGPGTRLTVL.